This record covers a single TCR beta chain. Distinct nucleotide sequences in the sample also encode this CDR3. Assay used: immunoSEQ multiplex PCR; TCRdb lists only in-frame clones, some missing. The table has 150,000 or so clones, roughly 79% seen once. This entry belongs to a study of blood T cell repertoires in COVID-19. Whole-study context: The United States, Italy and Spain provided the acute and convalescent COVID-19 samples. PBMCs, B-cell-depleted T cells, or T cells were the source of the cDNA or gDNA that made up the material.

The length of the CDR3 is 13 residues. Per the germline V gene, CDR1 is SGHTA and CDR2 is FQGNSA. The V gene lost 3 bases and the J gene lost 2 bases, with 7 bases spanning the gap. The specimen was peripheral blood. V and J are TRBV7-2 and TRBJ1-2, with D tentatively TRBD1 (5 bases). The sequence was collected from a human donor with acute or convalescent COVID-19. The donor label of this sample is uncertain. The CDR3 is CASSLGGNYGYTF. CDR3 in DNA: TGTGCCAGCAGCTTGGGGGGGAACTATGGCTACACCTTC.